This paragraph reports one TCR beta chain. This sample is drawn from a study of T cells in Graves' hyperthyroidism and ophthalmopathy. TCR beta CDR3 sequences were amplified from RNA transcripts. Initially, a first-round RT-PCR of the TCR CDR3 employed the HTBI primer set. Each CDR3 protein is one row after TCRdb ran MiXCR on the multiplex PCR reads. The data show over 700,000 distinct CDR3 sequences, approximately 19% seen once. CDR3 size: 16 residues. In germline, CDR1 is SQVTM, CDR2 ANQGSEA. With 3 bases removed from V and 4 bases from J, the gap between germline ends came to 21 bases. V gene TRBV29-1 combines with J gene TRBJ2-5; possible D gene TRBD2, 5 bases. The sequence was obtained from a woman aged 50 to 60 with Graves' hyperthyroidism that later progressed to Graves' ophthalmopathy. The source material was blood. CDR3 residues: CSVEVGSDWVGETQYF. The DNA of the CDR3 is TGCAGCGTTGAGGTTGGTAGCGACTGGGTGGGAGAGACCCAGTACTTC.